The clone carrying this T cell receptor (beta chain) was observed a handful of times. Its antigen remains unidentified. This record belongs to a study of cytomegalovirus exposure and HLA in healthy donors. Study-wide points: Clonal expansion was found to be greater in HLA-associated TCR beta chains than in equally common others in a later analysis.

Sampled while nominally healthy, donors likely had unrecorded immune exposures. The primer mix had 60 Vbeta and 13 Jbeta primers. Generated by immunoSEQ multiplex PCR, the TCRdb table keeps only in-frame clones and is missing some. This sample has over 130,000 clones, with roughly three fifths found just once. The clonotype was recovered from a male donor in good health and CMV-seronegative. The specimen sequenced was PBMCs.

CDR3: CASSYRVPSANEKLFF. The CDR3 DNA reads TGCGCCAGCAGCTACAGGGTCCCCTCAGCTAATGAAAAACTGTTTTTT. This rearrangement joins TRBV4-1 to TRBJ1-4; D might be TRBD1 (6 bases). Trimming removed 5 bases from V and 3 bases from J, with 16 bases in between. Germline CDR1 reads MGHRA; CDR2 reads YSYEKL. CDR3 size: 16 residues.